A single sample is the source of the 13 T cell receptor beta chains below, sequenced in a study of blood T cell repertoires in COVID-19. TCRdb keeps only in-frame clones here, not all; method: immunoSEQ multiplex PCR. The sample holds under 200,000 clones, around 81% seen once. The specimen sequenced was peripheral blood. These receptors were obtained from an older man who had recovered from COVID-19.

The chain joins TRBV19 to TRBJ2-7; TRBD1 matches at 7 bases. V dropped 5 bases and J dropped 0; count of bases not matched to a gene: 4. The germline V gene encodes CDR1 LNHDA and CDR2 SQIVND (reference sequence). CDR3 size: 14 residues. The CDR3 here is CASSPGGSSYEQYF. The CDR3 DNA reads TGTGCCAGTAGTCCAGGGGGATCCTCCTACGAGCAGTACTTC. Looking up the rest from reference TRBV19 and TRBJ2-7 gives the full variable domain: DGGITQSPKYLFRKEGQNVTLSCEQNLNHDAMYWYRQDPGQGLRLIYYSQIVNDFQKGDIAEGYSVSREKKESFPLTVTSAQKNPTAFYLCASSPGGSSYEQYFGPGTRLTVT.

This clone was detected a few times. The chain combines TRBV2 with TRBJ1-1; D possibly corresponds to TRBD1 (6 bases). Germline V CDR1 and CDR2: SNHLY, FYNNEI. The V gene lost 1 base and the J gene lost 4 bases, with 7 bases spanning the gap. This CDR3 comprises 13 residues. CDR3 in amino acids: CASSEGGGTEAFF. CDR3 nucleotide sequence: TGTGCCAGCAGTGAAGGAGGGGGCACTGAAGCTTTCTTT.

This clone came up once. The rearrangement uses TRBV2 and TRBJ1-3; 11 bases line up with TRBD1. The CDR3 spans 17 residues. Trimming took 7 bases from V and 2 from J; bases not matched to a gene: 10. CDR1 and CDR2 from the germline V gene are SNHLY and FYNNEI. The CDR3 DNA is TGTGCCAGCATCCCCGGACAGGGGGCGCGGGCTGGAAACACCATATATTTT. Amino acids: CASIPGQGARAGNTIYF.

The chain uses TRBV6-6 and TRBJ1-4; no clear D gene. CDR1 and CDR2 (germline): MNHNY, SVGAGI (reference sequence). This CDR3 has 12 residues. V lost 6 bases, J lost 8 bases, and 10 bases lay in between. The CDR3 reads CASRPPMEKLFF. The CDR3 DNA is TGTGCCAGCAGACCCCCTATGGAAAAACTGTTTTTT.

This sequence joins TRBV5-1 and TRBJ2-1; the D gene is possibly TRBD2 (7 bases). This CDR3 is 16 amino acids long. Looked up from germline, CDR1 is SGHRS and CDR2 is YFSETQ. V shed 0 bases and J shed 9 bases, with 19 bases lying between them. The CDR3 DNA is TGCGCCAGCAGCTTGGTGGGGGGCGGGAGATCGGTTGAGCAGTTCTTC. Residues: CASSLVGGGRSVEQFF.

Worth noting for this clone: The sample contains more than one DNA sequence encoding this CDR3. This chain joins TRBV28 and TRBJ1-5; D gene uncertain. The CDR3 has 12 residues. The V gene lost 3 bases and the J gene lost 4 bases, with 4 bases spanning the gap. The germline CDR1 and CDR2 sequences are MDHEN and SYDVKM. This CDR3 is CASSLRNQPQHF. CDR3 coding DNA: TGTGCCAGCAGTTTGAGAAATCAGCCCCAGCATTTT. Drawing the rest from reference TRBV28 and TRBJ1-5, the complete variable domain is DVKVTQSSRYLVKRTGEKVFLECVQDMDHENMFWYRQDPGLGLRLIYFSYDVKMKEKGDIPEGYSVSREKKERFSLILESASTNQTSMYLCASSLRNQPQHFGDGTRLSIL.

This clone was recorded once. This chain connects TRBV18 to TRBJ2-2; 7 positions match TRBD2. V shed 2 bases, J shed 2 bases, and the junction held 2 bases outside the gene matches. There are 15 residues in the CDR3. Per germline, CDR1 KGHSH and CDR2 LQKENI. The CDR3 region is CASSPGGRNTGELFF. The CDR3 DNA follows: TGTGCCAGCTCACCAGGCGGGAGAAACACCGGGGAGCTGTTTTTT.

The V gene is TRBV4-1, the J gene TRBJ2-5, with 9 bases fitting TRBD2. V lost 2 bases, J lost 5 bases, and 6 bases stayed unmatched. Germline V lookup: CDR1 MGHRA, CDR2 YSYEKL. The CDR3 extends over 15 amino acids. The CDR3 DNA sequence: TGCGCCAGCAGCCAAATAGCGGGAGTACAGGAGACCCAGTACTTC. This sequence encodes CASSQIAGVQETQYF.

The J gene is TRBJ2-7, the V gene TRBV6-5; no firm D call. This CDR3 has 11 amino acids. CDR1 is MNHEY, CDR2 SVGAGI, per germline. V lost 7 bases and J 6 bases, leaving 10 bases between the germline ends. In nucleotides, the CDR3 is TGTGCCAGCATCAGTATCTCCGAGCAGTACTTC. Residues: CASISISEQYF.

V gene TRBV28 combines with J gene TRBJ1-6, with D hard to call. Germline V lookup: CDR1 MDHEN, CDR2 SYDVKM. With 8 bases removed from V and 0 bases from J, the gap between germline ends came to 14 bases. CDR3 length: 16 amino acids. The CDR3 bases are TGTGCCAGCCGAAGTCGTACCAGCTCCTATAATTCACCCCTCCACTTT. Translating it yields CASRSRTSSYNSPLHF.

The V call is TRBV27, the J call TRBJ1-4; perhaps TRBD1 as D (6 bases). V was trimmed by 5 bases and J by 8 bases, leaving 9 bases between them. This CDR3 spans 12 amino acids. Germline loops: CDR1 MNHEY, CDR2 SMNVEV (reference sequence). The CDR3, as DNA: TGTGCCAGCAGTCATCAGGGGGAAAAACTGTTTTTT. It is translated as CASSHQGEKLFF.

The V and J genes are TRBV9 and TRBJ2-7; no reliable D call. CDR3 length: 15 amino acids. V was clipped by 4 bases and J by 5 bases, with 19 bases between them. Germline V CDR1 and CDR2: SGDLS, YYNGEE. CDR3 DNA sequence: TGTGCCAGCAGCCCTACTAACGGGTTCGTAGACGAGCAGTACTTC. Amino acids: CASSPTNGFVDEQYF.

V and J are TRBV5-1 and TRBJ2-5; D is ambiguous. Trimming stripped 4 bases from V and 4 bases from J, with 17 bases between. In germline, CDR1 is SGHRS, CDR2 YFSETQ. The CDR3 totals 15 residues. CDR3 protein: CASSPDDTAPETQYF. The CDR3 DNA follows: TGCGCCAGCAGCCCGGATGACACCGCCCCAGAGACCCAGTACTTC.